Given below is one TCR beta chain in context. Antigen unknown. Profiling of TCR beta VDJ combinations and CDR3 sequences used genomic DNA as template. One entry per CDR3 protein, called by TCRdb with MiXCR from the reads. This table has 150,000 to 200,000 distinct CDR3 sequences, about three fifths appearing once. Trimming removed 0 bases at V and 0 bases at J, with 8 bases between. Per the germline V gene, CDR1 is SGDLS and CDR2 is YYNGEE. The CDR3 spans 15 residues. Before being chosen for sequencing, patients had shown CD8+CD57+ cell expansion by flow cytometry. The study sampled blood from patients who had received no therapy. The record originates from a study of CD8+CD57+ T cells in acquired aplastic anemia. Study observations and caveats: Levels of CD8+ Simpson's diversity were not significantly distinct in patients versus controls.

Sequencing used sorted CD4+, CD8+, or CD8+CD57+ T cells (not recorded which) from PBMCs. This TCR was sampled from a human donor with aplastic anemia. This chain connects TRBV9 to TRBJ2-3; D remains unclear. The CDR3 protein is CASSVGPSSTDTQYF. For the CDR3, the DNA is TGTGCCAGCAGCGTAGGCCCTTCTAGCACAGATACGCAGTATTTT.